The TCR beta chain under discussion was sequenced for a study of T cells in localized non-small cell lung cancer. Regarding the study as a whole: Within adjacent lung there appeared a median around 57 of the top 100 tumor clones. Prolonged overall survival went with higher T cell density in the blood. Because researchers sequenced only one region of the tumor, heterogeneity is still possible.

The CDR3 loop spans 18 amino acids. V was pared by 0 bases and J by 1 base, with 10 bases of the junction left unmatched. Germline V gene sequence: CDR1 SGHTA, CDR2 FQGNSA. Libraries were prepared by immunoSEQ multiplex PCR; TCRdb keeps only in-frame clonotypes and omits some of them. The table lists about 24,000 clones, over 75% of them singletons. Points on this clone: As yet, its antigen is unknown.

Sequencing was performed on peripheral blood, taken before any cancer treatment. This clonotype was sampled from an older male donor with stage I squamous cell lung carcinoma. The chain carries TRBV7-2 and TRBJ2-5, with TRBD2 matching over 8 bases. In nucleotides, the CDR3 is TGTGCCAGCAGCTTAGCCCGACTCGGGGGGGTTCCCCAAGAGACCCAGTACTTC. Residues: CASSLARLGGVPQETQYF.